Listed below are T cell receptor beta chains from one sample, sequenced in a study of beta chain features in type 1 diabetes. The assay was immunoSEQ multiplex PCR, and TCRdb's table has in-frame clones only and misses some. The data show around 350,000 clones, around 12% seen once. The material sequenced was naive CD4+ T cells from blood. The receptors were sampled from a man aged 18 to 30 in good health. The CDR3 runs from the conserved cysteine through the conserved F or W. D genes are given only for firm matches. Clone size is shown for a subset of rows, as once, few, many or a class of expanded clone.

CDR3aa,CDR3nt,abundance,d_gene,len,v_gene,j_gene
CASSPTDSGGYTF,TGTGCCAGCAGCCCGACGGACTCGGGGGGCTACACCTTC,few,NA,13,TRBV7-6,TRBJ1-2
CASSYPPRQFF,TGTGCCAGCAGTTACCCCCCCCGGCAGTTCTTC,NA,NA,11,TRBV6-5,TRBJ2-1
CASTAIDGQENGYTF,TGTGCCAGTACCGCCATCGATGGGCAGGAAAATGGCTACACCTTC,NA,NA,15,TRBV19,TRBJ1-2
CASSLSQREGLDTQYF,TGTGCCAGCAGTTTATCCCAGCGGGAGGGTTTAGATACGCAGTATTTT,NA,TRBD2,16,TRBV27,TRBJ2-3
CASSQDLTTFQETQYF,TGCGCCAGCAGCCAAGATTTGACTACCTTCCAAGAGACCCAGTACTTC,few,NA,16,TRBV4-3,TRBJ2-5
CAWSRGGQEAFF,TGTGCCTGGAGTAGAGGGGGACAGGAAGCTTTCTTT,NA,TRBD1,12,TRBV30,TRBJ1-1
CAWSVRVKYNEQFF,TGTGCCTGGAGCGTCAGGGTCAAGTACAATGAGCAGTTCTTC,few,NA,14,TRBV30,TRBJ2-1
CASSSLAGAYEQYF,TGTGCCAGCAGCTCCCTAGCGGGAGCCTACGAGCAGTACTTC,NA,TRBD2,14,TRBV7-3,TRBJ2-7
CASSPDLQGGKTQYF,TGTGCCAGCAGCCCGGATTTACAGGGGGGAAAGACCCAGTACTTC,NA,TRBD1,15,TRBV5-4,TRBJ2-5
CASSSGGLYEQYF,TGTGCCAGCAGCTCGGGAGGACTTTACGAGCAGTACTTC,NA,TRBD2,13,TRBV7-6,TRBJ2-7
CASSSQGNQPQHF,TGTGCCAGTAGTTCTCAGGGTAATCAGCCCCAGCATTTT,few,NA,13,TRBV19,TRBJ1-5
CSVAEAGGEVQFF,TGCAGCGTTGCGGAAGCGGGGGGGGAAGTACAGTTCTTC,few,TRBD2,13,TRBV29-1,TRBJ2-1
CASLTSTGGVGGYTF,TGTGCCAGCCTCACCAGCACCGGGGGAGTCGGTGGCTACACCTTC,few,NA,15,TRBV28,TRBJ1-2
CASSRQGENIQYF,TGTGCCAGCAGCAGACAGGGGGAAAACATTCAGTACTTC,NA,TRBD1,13,TRBV6-5,TRBJ2-4